A single sample gave rise to the 18 T cell receptor beta chains below, sequenced in a study of T cell changes during pregnancy in multiple sclerosis. Measured with immunoSEQ multiplex PCR; TCRdb has only the in-frame clones, and not every one. Of tens of thousands of clones detected, around 90% appear once; the ten largest clones hold 0.55% to 0.85%. Sequencing was performed on CD4+ T cells from peripheral blood mononuclear cells, taken in the first trimester of pregnancy. The receptors come from a female donor with multiple sclerosis, enrolled in a pregnancy study.

The CDR3 reads CASSLKDFQETQYF. Written as DNA, the CDR3 is TGCGCCAGCAGCTTGAAGGACTTCCAAGAGACCCAGTACTTC. The J gene is TRBJ2-5, the V gene TRBV5-1; possible D gene TRBD2, 5 bases. Germline values: CDR1 SGHRS, CDR2 YFSETQ. With 1 base removed from V and 1 base from J, the gap between germline ends came to 8 bases. This CDR3 contains 14 residues.

J is TRBJ2-1 and V is TRBV28, with 12 bases matching TRBD2. CDR3 length equals 17 residues. V trimming: 3 bases; J trimming: 8 bases; junction bases outside the gene matches: 11. Germline lookup yields CDR1 MDHEN and CDR2 SYDVKM. DNA for the CDR3: TGTGCCAGCAGTTTGTTGAGGGGACTAGCGGGCACGGATGAGCAGTTCTTC. This encodes CASSLLRGLAGTDEQFF.

This clone has only one observation. V is TRBV7-2 and J is TRBJ1-2; TRBD1 matches 7 bases. The V segment lost 2 bases and the J segment 3 bases; nucleotides outside the gene matches: 6. The CDR3 has 15 amino acids. Germline loops: CDR1 SGHTA, CDR2 FQGNSA. The CDR3 loop is CASSLSQTGHYGYTF. Written as DNA, the CDR3 is TGTGCCAGCAGCTTAAGCCAGACAGGGCACTATGGCTACACCTTC.

The V call is TRBV9, the J call TRBJ1-1; possibly TRBD1 for D (6 bases). There are 14 residues in the CDR3. The germline V and J ends were trimmed by 0 bases and 2 bases, with 8 bases remaining between them. The V gene's germline CDR1 is SGDLS and CDR2 YYNGEE. The chain's CDR3 is CASSVAGENTEAFF. The CDR3 DNA reads TGTGCCAGCAGCGTAGCAGGGGAAAACACTGAAGCTTTCTTT.

The chain carries TRBV21-1 and TRBJ2-5; the D call of TRBD2 is as the table states it, not checked on the DNA. TRBV21-1 is listed as a pseudogene. The CDR3 has 15 residues. The CDR3 DNA is TGTGCCAGCAGCAAAGTGACCGGGAGCCAAGAGACCCAGTACTTC. It codes for CASSKVTGSQETQYF.

CDR3 sequence (DNA): TGTGCCAGCAGCTCCGAGGGGGGACTAGCGGGAGAGCAGTACTTC. Its protein is CASSSEGGLAGEQYF. The gene calls are TRBV6-5 and TRBJ2-7, with TRBD2 identical over 13 bases. Germline CDR1 and CDR2: MNHEY and SVGAGI. The CDR3 spans 15 residues. Trimming cost V 6 bases and J 7 bases; bases outside gene matches: 9.

V usage is TRBV7-3 and J usage is TRBJ2-1; 9 bases agree with TRBD1. Germline V gives CDR1 SGHTA, CDR2 FQGTGA. V was clipped by 6 bases and J by 13 bases; unmatched bases: 10. There are 13 residues in the CDR3. The DNA of the CDR3 is TGTGCCAGCAGTCGGGGACAGGGTGACAACCAGTTCTTC. It encodes CASSRGQGDNQFF.

V usage is TRBV28 and J usage is TRBJ2-1; D unresolved. The V and J ends lost 3 bases and 5 bases respectively, with 8 bases between them. This CDR3 has 13 residues. The germline CDR1 and CDR2 sequences are MDHEN and SYDVKM. CDR3 bases: TGTGCCAGCAGTTTGGGCCTCCACAATGAGCAGTTCTTC. It encodes CASSLGLHNEQFF.

V usage is TRBV4-2 and J usage is TRBJ1-2, with a weak D call TRBD1 (6 bases). Trimming cost V 3 bases and J 8 bases, with 16 bases left between them. The CDR3 contains 14 residues. CDR1 is LGHNA, CDR2 YNFKEQ, per germline. The CDR3 nucleotides are TGTGCCAGCAGCCAGCTCGGACAGCCGGGAGGCTACACCTTC. Translating it yields CASSQLGQPGGYTF.

The chain combines TRBV19 with TRBJ2-4, with TRBD2 matching 15 bases. This CDR3 spans 22 amino acids. Trimming at V came to 4 bases and at J to 4 bases, leaving 20 bases not matched to a gene. Germline lookup yields CDR1 LNHDA and CDR2 SQIVND (reference sequence). CDR3 sequence reads: CASSKTRGGPGLAGGPKNIQYF. The CDR3 DNA reads as TGTGCCAGTAGTAAGACCCGGGGGGGGCCGGGACTAGCGGGAGGACCAAAAAACATTCAGTACTTC. Looking up the rest from reference TRBV19 and TRBJ2-4 gives the full variable domain: DGGITQSPKYLFRKEGQNVTLSCEQNLNHDAMYWYRQDPGQGLRLIYYSQIVNDFQKGDIAEGYSVSREKKESFPLTVTSAQKNPTAFYLCASSKTRGGPGLAGGPKNIQYFGAGTRLSVL.

The rearrangement uses TRBV6-1 and TRBJ1-1; the match to TRBD1 covers 8 bases. Germline CDR1 is MNHNS and CDR2 is SASEGT. This CDR3 contains 14 residues. V was clipped by 7 bases and J by 7 bases; unmatched bases: 11. The DNA for the CDR3 is TGTGCCAGCATCATAAACAGGGGGAAGGGTGAAGCTTTCTTT. It specifies CASIINRGKGEAFF.

V gene TRBV2 combines with J gene TRBJ2-2, with TRBD2 matching over 9 bases. J was trimmed by 5 bases and V by 10 bases; bases with no gene match: 11. Germline-derived CDR1 and CDR2 are SNHLY and FYNNEI. The CDR3 has 15 amino acids. The CDR3 is CANRRLAGRTGELFF. DNA of the CDR3: TGTGCCAACAGAAGGCTAGCGGGACGGACCGGGGAGCTGTTTTTT.

The CDR3 sequence is CASSLAGYPDTQYF. The CDR3, as DNA: TGCGCCAGCAGCTTGGCAGGTTATCCAGATACGCAGTATTTT. The V call is TRBV5-1, the J call TRBJ2-3, with unresolved D. The CDR3 consists of 14 residues. V shed 0 bases and J shed 4 bases, with 9 bases lying between them. The germline V gene has CDR1 SGHRS and CDR2 YFSETQ. The complete variable domain, with remaining parts taken from reference TRBV5-1 and TRBJ2-3, reads KAGVTQTPRYLIKTRGQQVTLSCSPISGHRSVSWYQQTPGQGLQFLFEYFSETQRNKGNFPGRFSGRQFSNSRSEMNVSTLELGDSALYLCASSLAGYPDTQYFGPGTRLTVL.

This clone was picked up one time. This chain links TRBV29-1 with TRBJ2-7, with 9 bases lining up with TRBD2. This CDR3 spans 13 amino acids. The V gene's germline CDR1 is SQVTM and CDR2 ANQGSEA. V was pared by 4 bases and J by 7 bases, with 8 bases of the junction left unmatched. CDR3 amino acids: CSVGGLASGEQYF. The CDR3 DNA sequence: TGCAGCGTTGGGGGACTAGCTTCTGGGGAGCAGTACTTC.

This clone was seen only once. The chain couples TRBV19 to TRBJ2-7; TRBD1 might be the D (7 bases). Looked up from germline, CDR1 is LNHDA and CDR2 is SQIVND (reference sequence). CDR3 length: 17 amino acids. Trimming left V 4 bases short and J 2 bases short, with 21 bases between. CDR3 protein: CASSSPPRGRQAYEQYF. The CDR3 DNA is TGTGCCAGTAGTAGTCCCCCCAGGGGGAGGCAGGCCTACGAGCAGTACTTC.

This rearrangement joins TRBV4-1 to TRBJ2-7, with 9 bases lining up with TRBD1. Germline V gene lookup returns CDR1 MGHRA and CDR2 YSYEKL. The ends lost 1 base at V and 3 bases at J; junction bases unmatched: 13. CDR3 length equals 18 residues. The CDR3, as DNA: TGCGCCAGCAGCCAAGTGATGGGACAGGGTGGTATTGGCTACGAGCAGTACTTC. Translated, it gives CASSQVMGQGGIGYEQYF.

The chain joins TRBV10-3 to TRBJ1-1; 7 bases agree with TRBD1. The V gene's germline CDR1 is ENHRY and CDR2 SYGVKD. The ends lost 0 bases at V and 6 bases at J; junction bases unmatched: 7. This CDR3 has 15 residues. CDR3 DNA sequence: TGTGCCATCAGTGAGTCAGGAGGGGGCGCGGCTGAAGCTTTCTTT. Its protein is CAISESGGGAAEAFF.

The V call is TRBV7-9, the J call TRBJ1-1; D is perhaps TRBD1 (6 bases). This CDR3 is 14 amino acids long. Germline V gene sequence: CDR1 SEHNR, CDR2 FQNEAQ (reference sequence). Deletions cut 1 base from V and 4 bases from J, with 10 bases between. The CDR3 region has the DNA TGTGCCAGCAGCTTAGAAGGGACAAGCACTGAAGCTTTCTTT. As protein: CASSLEGTSTEAFF. The entire variable domain, with the rest obtained from reference TRBV7-9 and TRBJ1-1, is as follows: DTGVSQNPRHKITKRGQNVTFRCDPISEHNRLYWYRQTLGQGPEFLTYFQNEAQLEKSRLLSDRFSAERPKGSFSTLEIQRTEQGDSAMYLCASSLEGTSTEAFFGQGTRLTVV.